This T cell receptor (beta chain) was found in a study of T-cell memory formation after mild COVID-19. A note on this clonotype: Its target is not known.

Whole-study findings and limits: CD4+ clones that contracted lay mainly in CM and EM; CD8+ ones lay in EMRA. Memory from before infection featured some responding clones, which suggests cross-reactive memory joined. Day 37-peaking second-wave clones had unconfirmed SARS-CoV-2 specificity.

The CDR3 consists of 14 residues. Germline values: CDR1 SGDLS, CDR2 YYNGEE. The V end was cut by 0 bases, the J end by 6 bases, with 13 bases between. TCR alpha and TCR beta cDNA libraries carrying sample barcodes and UMIs came from 5'RACE with constant-segment primers. TCRdb passed the 5' RACE reads through MiXCR, listing each CDR3 protein once. The sample yields about 560,000 distinct CDR3 sequences, approximately 15% seen once. Sequencing was carried out using PBMCs or a T cell subset sorted from them (not recorded which). This receptor was obtained from an adult woman who had mild COVID-19 (a few samples of this study predate the infection). Cell type and time point are not known. V and J are TRBV9 and TRBJ2-7; D might be TRBD1 (5 bases). CDR3 residues: CASSVGGFVSEQYF. The CDR3 DNA follows: TGTGCCAGCAGCGTAGGGGGCTTCGTATCCGAGCAGTACTTC. The full variable domain, completed using reference TRBV9 and TRBJ2-7, is DSGVTQTPKHLITATGQRVTLRCSPRSGDLSVYWYQQSLDQGLQFLIQYYNGEERAKGNILERFSAQQFPDLHSELNLSSLELGDSALYFCASSVGGFVSEQYFGPGTRLTVT.